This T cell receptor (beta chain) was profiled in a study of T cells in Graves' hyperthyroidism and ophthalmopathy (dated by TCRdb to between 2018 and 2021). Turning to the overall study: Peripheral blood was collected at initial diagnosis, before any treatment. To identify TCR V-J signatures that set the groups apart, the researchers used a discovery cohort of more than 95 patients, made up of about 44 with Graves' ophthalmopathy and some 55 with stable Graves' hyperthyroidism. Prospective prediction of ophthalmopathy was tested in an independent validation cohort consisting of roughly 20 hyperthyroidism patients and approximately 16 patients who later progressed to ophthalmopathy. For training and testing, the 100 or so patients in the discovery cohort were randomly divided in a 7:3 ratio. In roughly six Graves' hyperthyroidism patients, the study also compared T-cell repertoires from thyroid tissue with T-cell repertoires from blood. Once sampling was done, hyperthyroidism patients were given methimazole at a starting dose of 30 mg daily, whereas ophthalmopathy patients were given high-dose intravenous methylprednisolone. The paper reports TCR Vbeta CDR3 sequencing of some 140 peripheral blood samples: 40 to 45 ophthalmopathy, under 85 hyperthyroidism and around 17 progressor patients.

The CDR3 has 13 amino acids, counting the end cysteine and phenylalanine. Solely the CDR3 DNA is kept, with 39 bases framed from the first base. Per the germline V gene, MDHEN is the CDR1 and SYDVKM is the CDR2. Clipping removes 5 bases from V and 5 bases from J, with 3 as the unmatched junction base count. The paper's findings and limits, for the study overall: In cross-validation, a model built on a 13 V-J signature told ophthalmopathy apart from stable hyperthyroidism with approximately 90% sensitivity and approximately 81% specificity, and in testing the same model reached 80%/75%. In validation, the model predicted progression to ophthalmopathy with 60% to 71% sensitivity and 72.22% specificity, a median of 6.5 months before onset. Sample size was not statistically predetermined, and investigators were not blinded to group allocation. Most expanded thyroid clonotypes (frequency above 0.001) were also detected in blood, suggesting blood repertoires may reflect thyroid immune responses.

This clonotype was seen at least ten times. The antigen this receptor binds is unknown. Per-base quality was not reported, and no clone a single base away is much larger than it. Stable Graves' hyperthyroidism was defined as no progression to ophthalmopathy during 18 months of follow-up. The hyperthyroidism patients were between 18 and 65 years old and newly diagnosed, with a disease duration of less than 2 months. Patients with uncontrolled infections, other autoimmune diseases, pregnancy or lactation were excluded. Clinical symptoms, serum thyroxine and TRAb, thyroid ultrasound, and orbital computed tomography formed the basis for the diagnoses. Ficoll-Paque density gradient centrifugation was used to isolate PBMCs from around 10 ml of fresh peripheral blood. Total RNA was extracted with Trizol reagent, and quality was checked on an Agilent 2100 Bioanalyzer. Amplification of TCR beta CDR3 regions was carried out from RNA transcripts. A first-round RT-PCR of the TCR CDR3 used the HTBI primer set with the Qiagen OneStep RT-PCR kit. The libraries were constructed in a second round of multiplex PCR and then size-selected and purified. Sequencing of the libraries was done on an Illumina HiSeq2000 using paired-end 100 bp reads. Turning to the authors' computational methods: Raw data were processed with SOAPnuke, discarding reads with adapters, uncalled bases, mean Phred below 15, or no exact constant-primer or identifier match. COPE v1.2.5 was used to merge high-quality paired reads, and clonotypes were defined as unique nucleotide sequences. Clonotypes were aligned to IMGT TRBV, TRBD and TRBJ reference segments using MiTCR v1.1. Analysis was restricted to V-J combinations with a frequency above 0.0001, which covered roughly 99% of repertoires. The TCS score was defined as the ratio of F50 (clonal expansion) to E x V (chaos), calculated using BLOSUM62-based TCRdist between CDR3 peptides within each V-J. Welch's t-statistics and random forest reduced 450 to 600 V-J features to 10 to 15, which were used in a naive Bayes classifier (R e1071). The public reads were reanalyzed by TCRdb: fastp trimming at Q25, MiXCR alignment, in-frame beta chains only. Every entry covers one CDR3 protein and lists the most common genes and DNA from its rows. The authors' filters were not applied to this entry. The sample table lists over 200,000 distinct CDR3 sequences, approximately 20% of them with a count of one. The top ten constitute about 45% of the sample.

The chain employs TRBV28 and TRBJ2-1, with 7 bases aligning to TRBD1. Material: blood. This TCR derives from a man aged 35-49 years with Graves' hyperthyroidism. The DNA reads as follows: TGTGCCAGCAGTCTTGACAGGGACAATGAGCAGTTCTTC. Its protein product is CASSLDRDNEQFF.